A selection of T cell receptor beta chains follows, all from one sample in a study of vaccination effects on CD4 cells after COVID-19. These receptors lack a known antigen. Only in-frame clones appear in the TCRdb table, and some are missing; sequencing was by immunoSEQ multiplex PCR. The repertoire holds 20,000 to 30,000 clones, with over 60% as singletons. The sequencing used CD4+ T cells from PBMCs cultured with SARS-CoV-2 spike peptides, collected after COVID-19 vaccination. The origin of the receptors is a human donor who received a COVID-19 vaccine. Some clones in this sample may be carry-over from other donors' samples. Each CDR3 is given with its conserved first and last residue. The order of the fields is D gene, J gene, V gene, CDR3 protein. D genes are given only for firm matches.

d_call: NA; j_call: TRBJ1-3; v_call: TRBV5-6; cdr3_aa: CASSLDQGAEGNTIYF
d_call: TRBD1; j_call: TRBJ1-2; v_call: TRBV9; cdr3_aa: CASRGQGATSNYGYTF
d_call: NA; j_call: TRBJ1-2; v_call: TRBV6-2/TRBV6-3; cdr3_aa: CASSYSGASYYGYTF
d_call: NA; j_call: TRBJ1-1; v_call: TRBV10-3; cdr3_aa: CAISEVGGNTEAFF
d_call: NA; j_call: TRBJ2-3; v_call: TRBV2; cdr3_aa: CASSATDTQYF
d_call: NA; j_call: TRBJ2-2; v_call: TRBV2; cdr3_aa: CASSEMAGWNTGELFF
d_call: NA; j_call: TRBJ2-3; v_call: TRBV6-4; cdr3_aa: CASSPTTLTDTQYF
d_call: NA; j_call: TRBJ2-3; v_call: TRBV6-5; cdr3_aa: CASRHTDTQYF
d_call: NA; j_call: TRBJ1-2; v_call: TRBV3-1/TRBV3-2; cdr3_aa: CASSRLGTDNYGYTF
d_call: NA; j_call: TRBJ1-1; v_call: TRBV5-8; cdr3_aa: CASQHRLSLNTEAFF
d_call: NA; j_call: TRBJ2-2; v_call: TRBV19; cdr3_aa: CASSIDLTWGIGGELFF
d_call: NA; j_call: TRBJ2-1; v_call: TRBV5-1; cdr3_aa: CASSPNGGHAYNEQFF
d_call: NA; j_call: TRBJ1-2; v_call: TRBV9; cdr3_aa: CASSTNWGYTF
d_call: TRBD1; j_call: TRBJ1-4; v_call: TRBV5-1; cdr3_aa: CASSQQGGYEKLFF
d_call: TRBD1; j_call: TRBJ2-1; v_call: TRBV11-2; cdr3_aa: CASSSRTGHNEQFF
d_call: NA; j_call: TRBJ1-2; v_call: TRBV27; cdr3_aa: CASSSNRLGHGYTF
d_call: NA; j_call: TRBJ1-3; v_call: TRBV7-2; cdr3_aa: CASSLWTGSGNTIYF